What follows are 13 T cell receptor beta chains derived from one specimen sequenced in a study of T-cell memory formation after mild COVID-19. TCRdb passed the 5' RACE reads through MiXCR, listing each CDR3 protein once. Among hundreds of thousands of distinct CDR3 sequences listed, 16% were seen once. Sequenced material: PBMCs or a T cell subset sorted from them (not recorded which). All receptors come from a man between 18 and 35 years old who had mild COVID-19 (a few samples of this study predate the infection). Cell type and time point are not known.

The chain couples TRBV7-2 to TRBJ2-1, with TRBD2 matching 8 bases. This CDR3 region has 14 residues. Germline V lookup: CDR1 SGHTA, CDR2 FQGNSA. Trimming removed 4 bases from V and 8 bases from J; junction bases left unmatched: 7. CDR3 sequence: CASSSTSGGHEQFF. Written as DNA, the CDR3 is TGTGCCAGCAGCTCTACGTCGGGGGGGCATGAGCAGTTCTTC. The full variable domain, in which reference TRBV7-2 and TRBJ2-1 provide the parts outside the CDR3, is GAGVSQSPSNKVTEKGKDVELRCDPISGHTALYWYRQSLGQGLEFLIYFQGNSAPDKSGLPSDRFSAERTGGSVSTLTIQRTQQEDSAVYLCASSSTSGGHEQFFGPGTRLTVL.

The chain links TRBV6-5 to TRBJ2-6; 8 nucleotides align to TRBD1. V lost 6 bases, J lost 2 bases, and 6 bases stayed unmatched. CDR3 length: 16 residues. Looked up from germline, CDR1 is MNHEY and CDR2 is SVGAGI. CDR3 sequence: CASRSGQVPGANVLTF. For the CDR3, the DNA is TGTGCCAGCAGGTCGGGACAGGTACCTGGGGCCAACGTCCTGACTTTC.

In nucleotides, the CDR3 is TGCAGTGCTAGGATCGGCGGCGAGAACACTGAAGCTTTCTTT. As protein: CSARIGGENTEAFF. The genes are TRBV20-1 and TRBJ1-1; no clear D gene. The V and J ends lost 3 bases and 1 base respectively, with 12 bases between them. Germline values: CDR1 DFQATT, CDR2 SNEGSKA (reference sequence). The CDR3 totals 14 residues.

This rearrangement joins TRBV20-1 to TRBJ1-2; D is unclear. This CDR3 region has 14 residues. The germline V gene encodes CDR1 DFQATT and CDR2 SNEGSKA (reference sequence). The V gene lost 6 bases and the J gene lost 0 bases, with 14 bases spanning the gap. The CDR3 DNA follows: TGCAGTGCGGACTCCCTCCCGGCTAACTATGGCTACACCTTC. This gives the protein CSADSLPANYGYTF.

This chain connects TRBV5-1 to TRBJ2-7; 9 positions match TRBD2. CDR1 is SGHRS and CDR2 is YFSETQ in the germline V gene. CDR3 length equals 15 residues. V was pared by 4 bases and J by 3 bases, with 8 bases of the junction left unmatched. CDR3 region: CASSPERGAGYEQYF. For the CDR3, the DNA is TGCGCCAGCAGCCCCGAGCGGGGGGCGGGCTACGAGCAGTACTTC.

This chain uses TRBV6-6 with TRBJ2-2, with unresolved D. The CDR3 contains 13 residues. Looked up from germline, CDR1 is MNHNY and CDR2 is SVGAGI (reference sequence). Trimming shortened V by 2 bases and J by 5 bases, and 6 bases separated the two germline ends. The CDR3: CASSYVTTGELFF. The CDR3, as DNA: TGTGCCAGCAGTTACGTGACGACCGGGGAGCTGTTTTTT.

Here the CDR3 DNA reads TGCGCCAGCAGCCAAGCCAACTTCGGGTTCTACACCGGGGAGCTGTTTTTT. It codes for CASSQANFGFYTGELFF. The chain is built from TRBV4-1 and TRBJ2-2, with D unresolved. V was pared by 1 base and J by 3 bases, with 15 bases between. Germline-derived CDR1 and CDR2 are MGHRA and YSYEKL. The CDR3 runs to 17 residues.

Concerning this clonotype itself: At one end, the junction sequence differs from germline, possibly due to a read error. The CDR3 DNA reads TGCGCCAGCAGCCAAACCGGGACGGACAATCAGCCCCAGAATTTT. It yields the protein CASSQTGTDNQPQNF. The rearrangement links TRBV4-1 to TRBJ1-5, with D possibly TRBD1 on 5 matching bases. This CDR3 is built from 15 residues. Germline loops: CDR1 MGHRA, CDR2 YSYEKL.

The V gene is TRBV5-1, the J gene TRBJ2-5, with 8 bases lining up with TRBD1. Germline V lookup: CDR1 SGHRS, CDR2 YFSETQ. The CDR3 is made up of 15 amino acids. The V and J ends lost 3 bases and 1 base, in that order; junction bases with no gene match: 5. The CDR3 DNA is TGCGCCAGCAGCTCAGGACAGGGAAGCCAAGAGACCCAGTACTTC. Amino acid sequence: CASSSGQGSQETQYF.

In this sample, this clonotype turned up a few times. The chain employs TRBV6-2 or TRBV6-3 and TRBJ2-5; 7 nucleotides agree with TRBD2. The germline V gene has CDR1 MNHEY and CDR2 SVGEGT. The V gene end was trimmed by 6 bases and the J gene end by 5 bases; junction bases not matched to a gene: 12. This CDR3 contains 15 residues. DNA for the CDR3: TGTGCCAGCAGCCCCGGGCGGGGGATATTGGAGACCCAGTACTTC. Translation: CASSPGRGILETQYF.

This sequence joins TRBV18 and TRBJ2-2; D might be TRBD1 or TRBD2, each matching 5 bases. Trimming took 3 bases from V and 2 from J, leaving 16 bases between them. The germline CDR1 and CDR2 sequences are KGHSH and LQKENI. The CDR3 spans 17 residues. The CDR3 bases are TGTGCCAGCTCACCGCCCGGGACCGCCCGAAACACCGGGGAGCTGTTTTTT. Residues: CASSPPGTARNTGELFF.

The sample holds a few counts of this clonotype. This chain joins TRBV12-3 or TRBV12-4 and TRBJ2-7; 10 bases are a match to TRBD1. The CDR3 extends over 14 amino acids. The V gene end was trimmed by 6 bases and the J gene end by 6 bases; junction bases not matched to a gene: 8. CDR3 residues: CASRQAGTGVEQYF. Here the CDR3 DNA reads TGTGCCAGCAGGCAGGCCGGGACAGGGGTCGAGCAGTACTTC.

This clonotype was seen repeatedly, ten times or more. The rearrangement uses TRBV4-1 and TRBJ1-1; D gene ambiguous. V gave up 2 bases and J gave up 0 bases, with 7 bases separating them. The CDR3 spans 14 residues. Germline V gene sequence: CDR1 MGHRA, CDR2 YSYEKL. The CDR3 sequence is CASSQRALNTEAFF. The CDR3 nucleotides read TGCGCCAGCAGCCAAAGGGCCCTGAACACTGAAGCTTTCTTT.